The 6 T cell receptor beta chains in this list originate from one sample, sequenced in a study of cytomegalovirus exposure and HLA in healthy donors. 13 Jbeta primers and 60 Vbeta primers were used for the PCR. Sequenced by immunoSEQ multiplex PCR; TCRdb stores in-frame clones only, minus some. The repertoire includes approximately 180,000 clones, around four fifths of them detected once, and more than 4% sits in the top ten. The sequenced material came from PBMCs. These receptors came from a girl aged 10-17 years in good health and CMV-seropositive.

DNA of the CDR3: TGTGCCAGCAGCGGACAGGAGAACACTGAAGCTTTCTTT. It yields the protein CASSGQENTEAFF. The chain uses TRBV11-3 and TRBJ1-1; 7 nucleotides align to TRBD1. This CDR3 comprises 13 residues. Germline trimming cut 5 bases from V and 1 base from J; bases unmatched to any gene: 1. CDR1 SGHNT and CDR2 YENEEA come from the germline V gene. The full variable domain, its missing parts supplied by reference TRBV11-3 and TRBJ1-1, is EAGVVQSPRYKIIEKKQPVAFWCNPISGHNTLYWYLQNLGQGPELLIRYENEEAVDDSQLPKDRFSAERLKGVDSTLKIQPAELGDSAVYLCASSGQENTEAFFGQGTRLTVV.

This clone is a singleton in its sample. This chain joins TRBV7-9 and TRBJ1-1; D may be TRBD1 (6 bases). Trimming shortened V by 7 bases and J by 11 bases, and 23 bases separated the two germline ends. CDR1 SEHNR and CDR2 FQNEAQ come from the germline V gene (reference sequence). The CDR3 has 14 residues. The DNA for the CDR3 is TGTGCCAGCACCATCTTCGCAACAGGGCTACGCGCTTTCTTT. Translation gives CASTIFATGLRAFF. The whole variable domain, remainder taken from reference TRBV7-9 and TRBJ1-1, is DTGVSQNPRHKITKRGQNVTFRCDPISEHNRLYWYRQTLGQGPEFLTYFQNEAQLEKSRLLSDRFSAERPKGSFSTLEIQRTEQGDSAMYLCASTIFATGLRAFFGQGTRLTVV.

CDR3 bases: TGTGCCAGCAGCCACGGAGACAGGGCCGGGGGCTACACCTTC. Its translation: CASSHGDRAGGYTF. This sequence joins TRBV6-5 and TRBJ1-2; 7 nucleotides agree with TRBD1. J lost 8 bases, V lost 6 bases, and 12 bases had no gene match. CDR1 and CDR2 from the germline V gene are MNHEY and SVGAGI. The CDR3 is made up of 14 amino acids.

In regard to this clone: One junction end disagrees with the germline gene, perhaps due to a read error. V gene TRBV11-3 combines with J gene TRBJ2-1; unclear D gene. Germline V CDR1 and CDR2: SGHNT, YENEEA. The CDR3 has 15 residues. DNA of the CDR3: TGTGCCAGCACCCTAACCTCTCTATCCTACAATGAGCGGTTCTTC. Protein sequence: CASTLTSLSYNERFF.

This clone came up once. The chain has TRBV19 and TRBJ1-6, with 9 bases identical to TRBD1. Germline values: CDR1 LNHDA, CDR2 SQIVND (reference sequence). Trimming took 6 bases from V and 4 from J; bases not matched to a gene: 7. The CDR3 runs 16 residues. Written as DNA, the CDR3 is TGTGCCAGTAGAGGGACAGGGTCAGGATATAATTCACCCCTCCACTTT. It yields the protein CASRGTGSGYNSPLHF.

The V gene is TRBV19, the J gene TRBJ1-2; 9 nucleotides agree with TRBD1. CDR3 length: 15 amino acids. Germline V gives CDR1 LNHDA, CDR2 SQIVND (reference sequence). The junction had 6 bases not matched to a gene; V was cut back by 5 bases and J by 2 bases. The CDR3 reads CASSPRDRVNYGYTF. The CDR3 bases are TGTGCCAGTAGTCCCCGGGACAGGGTGAACTATGGCTACACCTTC.